One sample yielded the 9 T cell receptor beta chains listed below, sequenced in a study of shared T cell receptors in the human thymus. Libraries were prepared by immunoSEQ multiplex PCR; TCRdb keeps only in-frame clonotypes and omits some of them. This table holds over 450,000 clones, around three quarters found once. These records were also assigned to another study, of human thymus T cells.

Sequenced sample: thymocytes. The receptor set was obtained from a boy under three years old with a congenital heart defect.

This chain uses TRBV5-1 with TRBJ1-2; D ambiguous. Trimming took 4 bases from V and 8 from J, leaving 9 bases between them. CDR3 length: 11 residues. Germline V gene lookup returns CDR1 SGHRS and CDR2 YFSETQ. CDR3 coding DNA: TGCGCCAGCAGCCGGGGTGCCGGCTACACCTTC. This encodes CASSRGAGYTF. The full variable domain, its missing parts supplied by reference TRBV5-1 and TRBJ1-2, is KAGVTQTPRYLIKTRGQQVTLSCSPISGHRSVSWYQQTPGQGLQFLFEYFSETQRNKGNFPGRFSGRQFSNSRSEMNVSTLELGDSALYLCASSRGAGYTFGSGTRLTVV.

The chain links TRBV7-9 to TRBJ2-7; TRBD1 is a possible D gene (6 bases). The ends were cut back, 5 bases at V and 6 bases at J, with 11 bases in the middle. Germline values: CDR1 SEHNR, CDR2 FQNEAQ (reference sequence). This CDR3 region has 12 residues. CDR3 sequence: CASSPNRAEQYF. CDR3 DNA: TGTGCCAGCAGCCCCAACAGGGCCGAGCAGTACTTC. Using reference TRBV7-9 and TRBJ2-7 for the parts outside the CDR3, the full variable domain is DTGVSQNPRHKITKRGQNVTFRCDPISEHNRLYWYRQTLGQGPEFLTYFQNEAQLEKSRLLSDRFSAERPKGSFSTLEIQRTEQGDSAMYLCASSPNRAEQYFGPGTRLTVT.

This clone was found once. The chain has TRBV4-1 and TRBJ2-7, with a possible D match to TRBD2 (6 bases). The CDR3 contains 17 residues. Trimming shortened V by 0 bases and J by 2 bases, and 17 bases separated the two germline ends. Germline assignment: CDR1 MGHRA and CDR2 YSYEKL. This chain's CDR3 is CASSQEGTGELPYEQYF. In DNA, the CDR3 is TGCGCCAGCAGCCAAGAGGGGACGGGGGAACTTCCCTACGAGCAGTACTTC.

V is TRBV1 and J is TRBJ2-1; TRBD2 is the table's D call and was not checked against the DNA. TRBV1 is a recognized pseudogene. The CDR3 covers 15 residues. CDR3 sequence: CTSSRRLGLYNEQFF. CDR3 coding DNA: TGCACCAGCAGCCGAAGACTAGGTTTATACAATGAGCAGTTCTTC.

The gene calls are TRBV7-9 and TRBJ1-3; 9 nucleotides align to TRBD1. Unmatched junction bases numbered 9, after V lost 1 base and J lost 8 bases. This CDR3 contains 16 residues. Germline V CDR1 and CDR2: SEHNR, FQNEAQ (reference sequence). In nucleotides, the CDR3 is TGTGCCAGCAGCTTAGGCGGACAGGGGCGTTTATACACCATATATTTT. Its translation: CASSLGGQGRLYTIYF.

The chain combines TRBV11-2 with TRBJ1-1; TRBD1 is a possible D gene (5 bases). The CDR3 loop spans 14 amino acids. Germline V lookup: CDR1 SGHAT, CDR2 FQNNGV. Deletions cut 1 base from V and 2 bases from J, with 8 bases between. The CDR3 region has the DNA TGTGCCAGCAGCTTAGCAGGGTCTAACACTGAAGCTTTCTTT. Its protein product is CASSLAGSNTEAFF.

V usage is TRBV27 and J usage is TRBJ2-7, with D unclear. Germline V gives CDR1 MNHEY, CDR2 SMNVEV (reference sequence). Trimming took 5 bases from V and 0 from J, leaving 11 bases between them. The CDR3 has 14 residues. The CDR3 is CASSHRVGSYEQYF. The CDR3 DNA follows: TGTGCCAGCAGTCACCGGGTTGGCTCCTACGAGCAGTACTTC.

This rearrangement joins TRBV6-4 to TRBJ2-1, with 9 positions matching TRBD2. This CDR3 has 15 residues. Germline CDR1 is MRHNA and CDR2 is SNTAGT. V lost 3 bases and J lost 6; bases outside the gene matches: 6. The CDR3 spells CASSDPGTSSNEQFF. The DNA of the CDR3 is TGTGCCAGCAGTGATCCCGGGACTAGCTCCAATGAGCAGTTCTTC.

This sequence joins TRBV27 and TRBJ1-2; 7 bases align to TRBD1. The CDR3 contains 14 residues. The germline V gene has CDR1 MNHEY and CDR2 SMNVEV (reference sequence). With 7 bases clipped from V and 2 bases from J, the junction kept 7 bases outside the gene matches. CDR3 region: CASTLTQGNYGYTF. The CDR3 DNA is TGTGCCAGCACCCTCACACAGGGGAACTATGGCTACACCTTC.